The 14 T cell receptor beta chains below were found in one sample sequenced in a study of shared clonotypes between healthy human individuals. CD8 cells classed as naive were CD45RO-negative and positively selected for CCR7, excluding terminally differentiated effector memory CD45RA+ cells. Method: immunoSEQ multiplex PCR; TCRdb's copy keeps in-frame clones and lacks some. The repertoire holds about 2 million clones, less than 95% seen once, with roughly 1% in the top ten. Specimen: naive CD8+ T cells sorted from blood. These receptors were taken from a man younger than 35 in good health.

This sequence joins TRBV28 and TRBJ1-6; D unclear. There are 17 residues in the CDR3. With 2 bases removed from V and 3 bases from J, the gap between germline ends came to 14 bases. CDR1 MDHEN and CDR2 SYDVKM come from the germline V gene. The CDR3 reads CASSLGDRPIYNSPLHF. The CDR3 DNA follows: TGTGCCAGCAGTTTAGGCGACCGGCCCATCTATAATTCACCCCTCCACTTT.

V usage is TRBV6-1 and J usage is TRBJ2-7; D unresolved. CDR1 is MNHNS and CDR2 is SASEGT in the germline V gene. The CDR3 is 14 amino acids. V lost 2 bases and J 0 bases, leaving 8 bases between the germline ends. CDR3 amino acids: CASSEQVNSYEQYF. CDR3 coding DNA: TGTGCCAGCAGTGAACAGGTAAACTCCTACGAGCAGTACTTC.

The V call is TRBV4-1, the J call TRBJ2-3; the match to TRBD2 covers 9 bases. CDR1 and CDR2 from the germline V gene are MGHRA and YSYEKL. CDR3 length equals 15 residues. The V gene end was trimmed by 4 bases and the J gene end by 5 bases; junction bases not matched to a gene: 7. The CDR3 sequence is CASSLLGRGGDTQYF. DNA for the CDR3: TGCGCCAGCAGCCTACTGGGGCGGGGGGGAGATACGCAGTATTTT.

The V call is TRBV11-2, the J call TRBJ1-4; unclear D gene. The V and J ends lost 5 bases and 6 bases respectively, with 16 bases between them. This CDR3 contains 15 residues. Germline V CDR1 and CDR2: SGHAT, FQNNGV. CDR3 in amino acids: CASSPRTVPYEKLFF. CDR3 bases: TGTGCCAGCAGCCCTCGGACCGTTCCTTATGAAAAACTGTTTTTT.

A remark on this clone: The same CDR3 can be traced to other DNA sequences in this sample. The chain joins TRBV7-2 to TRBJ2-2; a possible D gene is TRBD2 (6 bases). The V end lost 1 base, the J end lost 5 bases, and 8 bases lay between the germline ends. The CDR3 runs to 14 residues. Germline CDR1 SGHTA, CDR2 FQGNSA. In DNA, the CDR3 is TGTGCCAGCAGCTTAGTCGGGGGTACCGGGGAGCTGTTTTTT. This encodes CASSLVGGTGELFF.

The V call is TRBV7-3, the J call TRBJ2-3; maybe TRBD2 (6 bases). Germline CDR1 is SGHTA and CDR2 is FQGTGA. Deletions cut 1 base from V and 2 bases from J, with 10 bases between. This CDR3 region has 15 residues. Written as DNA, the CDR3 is TGTGCCAGCAGCTTAATGGGGGGTCCCACAGATACGCAGTATTTT. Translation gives CASSLMGGPTDTQYF. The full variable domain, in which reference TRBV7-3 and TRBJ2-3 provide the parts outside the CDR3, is GAGVSQTPSNKVTEKGKYVELRCDPISGHTALYWYRQSLGQGPEFLIYFQGTGAADDSGLPNDRFFAVRPEGSVSTLKIQRTERGDSAVYLCASSLMGGPTDTQYFGPGTRLTVL.

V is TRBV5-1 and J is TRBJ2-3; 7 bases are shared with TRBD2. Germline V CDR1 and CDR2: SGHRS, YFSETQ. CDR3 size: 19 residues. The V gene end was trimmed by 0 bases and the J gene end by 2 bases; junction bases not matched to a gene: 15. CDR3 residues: CASSLVWSKAGVVTDTQYF. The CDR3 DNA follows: TGCGCCAGCAGCTTGGTTTGGTCTAAGGCGGGGGTCGTCACAGATACGCAGTATTTT.

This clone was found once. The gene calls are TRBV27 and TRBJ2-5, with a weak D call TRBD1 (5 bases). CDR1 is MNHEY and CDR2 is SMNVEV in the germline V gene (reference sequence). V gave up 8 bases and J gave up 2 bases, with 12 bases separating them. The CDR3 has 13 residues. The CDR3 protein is CASRSRDQETQYF. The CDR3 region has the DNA TGTGCCAGCCGATCCAGGGATCAAGAGACCCAGTACTTC.

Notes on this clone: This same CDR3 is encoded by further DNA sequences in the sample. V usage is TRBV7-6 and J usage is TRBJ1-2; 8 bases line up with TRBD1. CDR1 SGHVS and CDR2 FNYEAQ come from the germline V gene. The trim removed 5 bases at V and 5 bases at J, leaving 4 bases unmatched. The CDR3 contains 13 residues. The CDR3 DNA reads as TGTGCCAGCAGCCGCGGGACAGGATATGGCTACACCTTC. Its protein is CASSRGTGYGYTF. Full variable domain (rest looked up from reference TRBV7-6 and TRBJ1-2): GAGVSQSPRYKVTKRGQDVALRCDPISGHVSLYWYRQALGQGPEFLTYFNYEAQQDKSGLPNDRFSAERPEGSISTLTIQRTEQRDSAMYRCASSRGTGYGYTFGSGTRLTVV.

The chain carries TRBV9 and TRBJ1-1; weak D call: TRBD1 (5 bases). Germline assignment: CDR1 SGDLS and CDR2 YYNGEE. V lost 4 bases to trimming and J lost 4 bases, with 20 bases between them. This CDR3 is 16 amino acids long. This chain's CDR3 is CASSPSEGYSGTEAFF. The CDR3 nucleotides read TGTGCCAGCAGCCCGTCGGAGGGGTATAGCGGCACTGAAGCTTTCTTT. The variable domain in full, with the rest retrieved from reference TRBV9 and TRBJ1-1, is DSGVTQTPKHLITATGQRVTLRCSPRSGDLSVYWYQQSLDQGLQFLIQYYNGEERAKGNILERFSAQQFPDLHSELNLSSLELGDSALYFCASSPSEGYSGTEAFFGQGTRLTVV.

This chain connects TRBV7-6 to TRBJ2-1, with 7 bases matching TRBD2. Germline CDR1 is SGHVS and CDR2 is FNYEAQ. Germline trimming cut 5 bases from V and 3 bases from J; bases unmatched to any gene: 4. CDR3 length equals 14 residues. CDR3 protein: CASSPGLYYNEQFF. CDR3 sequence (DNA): TGTGCCAGCAGCCCGGGACTATACTACAATGAGCAGTTCTTC.

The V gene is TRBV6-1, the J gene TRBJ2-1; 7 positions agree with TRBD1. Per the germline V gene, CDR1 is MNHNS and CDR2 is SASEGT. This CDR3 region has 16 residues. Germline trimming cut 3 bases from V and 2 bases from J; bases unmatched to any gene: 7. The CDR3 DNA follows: TGTGCCAGCAGTGAGCGCGACAGGGTCCCCTACAATGAGCAGTTCTTC. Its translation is CASSERDRVPYNEQFF.

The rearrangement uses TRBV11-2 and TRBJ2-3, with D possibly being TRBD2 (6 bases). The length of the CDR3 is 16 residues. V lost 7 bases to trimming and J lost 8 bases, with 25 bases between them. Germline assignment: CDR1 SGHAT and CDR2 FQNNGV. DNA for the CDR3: TGTGCCAGCACCGGGGGTTCGTACCCGGACCGAGGTACGCAGTATTTT. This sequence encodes CASTGGSYPDRGTQYF.

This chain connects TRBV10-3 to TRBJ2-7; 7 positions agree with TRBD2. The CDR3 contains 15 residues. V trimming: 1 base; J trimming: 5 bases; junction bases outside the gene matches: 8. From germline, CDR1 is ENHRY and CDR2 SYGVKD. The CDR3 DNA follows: TGTGCCATCAGTGAGTTCGGGGGGTTAAATAACGAGCAGTACTTC. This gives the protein CAISEFGGLNNEQYF.